This TCR beta chain was captured by sequencing in a study of shared clonotypes between healthy human individuals (dated by TCRdb to between 2020 and 2021). Concerning the study at large: A few men and two women, aged 18 to 49 years, made up the cohort. Leukapheresis yielded between about 0.85 and 10 billion PBMCs per donor. The study deeply sequenced blood TCR repertoires of five healthy adults to estimate repertoire size and the extent of clonotype sharing between individuals. To increase sequencing depth and limit assay-specific biases, TCR repertoire library preparation and sequencing were carried out by different laboratories using diverse techniques. For each donor, three plates each were used for CD4 naive and CD4 memory, two plates were used for CD8 naive, and one plate was used for CD8 memory.

V is reduced by 5 bases and J by 8 bases, leaving a spacing of 9 bases between them. The germline V gene (reference sequence) gives CDR1 as MNHEY and CDR2 as SMNVEV. The CDR3 goes from the cysteine to the phenylalanine over 11 residues. The sequence is cut down to CDR3 DNA, 33 bases in frame from base 1. The research as a whole found: When a handful of donors were compared, the shared fraction of clonotypes was roughly 5% for naive CD4, less than 4% for naive CD8, 2% to 2.5% for memory CD4, and 0.35% to 0.4% for memory CD8. Even with the large sequencing depth, rarefaction of the sorted-subset datasets indicated that sequencing was incomplete. Naive subsets generally had larger estimated clonotype richness than memory subsets did. Sampling was limited to blood, and TCR repertoires in tissue likely differ from TCR repertoires in blood. Because the study included a small number of donors, the genetic and exposure-history diversity represented was limited. Clonotypes shared by all four sorted-subset donors showed higher generation probabilities than non-shared clonotypes. Based on pairwise subsampling, the degree of clonotype sharing among donors was expected to be affected by sequencing depth.

Using the deep immunoSEQ assay, TCR CDR3 regions were amplified from genomic DNA by multiplex PCR. Genomic DNA extracted from each cell subset was distributed evenly over all wells of several immunoSEQ 96-well plates, and each plate served as one replicate. Each replicate PCR for sorted subsets received roughly 0.2 ug genomic DNA, equal to roughly 33,000 T cell genomes. Purified libraries were measured with a Qubit 3.0 fluorometer, size-checked on a Bioanalyzer 2100, and measured again with the KAPA Library Quantification kit. A separate single-read 150-cycle Illumina NextSeq 550 flow cell was used to sequence each immunoSEQ 96-well plate. On the study's bioinformatics: The immunoSEQ output contained only junctional sequences without quality scores, so filtering could not match that applied to full-length reads. Sequences were annotated with PyIR, a Python wrapper for IgBLAST v1.9, using IMGT germline references to assign V/J genes and CDR3. Any read was removed if the V/J assignment was weak (E-value above 1e-6), the CDR3 was missing, or the read contained stop codons, out-of-frame junctions, or ambiguous translated residues. V3J clonotypes were defined by identical inferred V gene, J gene, and CDR3 amino acid sequence. Percentage overlap between repertoires was computed as shared unique clonotypes divided by the size of the smaller repertoire. RTK rarefaction, the Chao1 estimator, and Recon v2.1 estimates of unobserved clonotypes were used to assess repertoire richness. OLGA was used to compute generation probabilities for all TCRbeta clonotypes that the gDNA method yielded from a handful of donors. Held by TCRdb, this immuneACCESS table contains in-frame sequences only and omits some clones. Under half of the omission traces to an unresolved V gene where checked; the cause of the rest is unknown. The V and J calls and clone size come from that table; D and trimming were worked out from the DNA. Here the sample has roughly 1,800,000 clones; roughly 95% occur a single time. 1% to 1.5% of the sample rests with the top ten.

Of note for this clone: What antigen it recognizes has not been identified. Per-base quality was not reported, and no clone a single base away is much larger than it.

CD8 naive samples were CD45RO-negative cells positively selected for CCR7, giving a CD45RA+CCR7+ population that excluded TemRA cells. Donors were healthy HIV-negative adults with no recently reported acute infections or vaccinations. All donors were Caucasian adults living in Nashville, Tennessee, USA. Blood was obtained by leukapheresis, after which PBMCs were separated by Ficoll-Histopaque density gradient centrifugation and cryopreserved in liquid nitrogen vapor phase. Analytical flow cytometry was used to check the purity and quantity of every magnetically sorted T cell population. Genomic DNA was isolated from each sorted fraction and quantified by UV absorbance on a Nanodrop 2000c.

The chain joins TRBV27 to TRBJ1-2; no D gene is confidently identified. Sample: naive CD8+ T cells sorted from blood. This sample's cell subset or site label indicates: CD45RA+CCR7+. The TCR was taken from a man younger than 35 in good health. The sequenced DNA: TGTGCCAGCAGTCCCGGTTTCGGCTACACCTTC. It codes for CASSPGFGYTF.